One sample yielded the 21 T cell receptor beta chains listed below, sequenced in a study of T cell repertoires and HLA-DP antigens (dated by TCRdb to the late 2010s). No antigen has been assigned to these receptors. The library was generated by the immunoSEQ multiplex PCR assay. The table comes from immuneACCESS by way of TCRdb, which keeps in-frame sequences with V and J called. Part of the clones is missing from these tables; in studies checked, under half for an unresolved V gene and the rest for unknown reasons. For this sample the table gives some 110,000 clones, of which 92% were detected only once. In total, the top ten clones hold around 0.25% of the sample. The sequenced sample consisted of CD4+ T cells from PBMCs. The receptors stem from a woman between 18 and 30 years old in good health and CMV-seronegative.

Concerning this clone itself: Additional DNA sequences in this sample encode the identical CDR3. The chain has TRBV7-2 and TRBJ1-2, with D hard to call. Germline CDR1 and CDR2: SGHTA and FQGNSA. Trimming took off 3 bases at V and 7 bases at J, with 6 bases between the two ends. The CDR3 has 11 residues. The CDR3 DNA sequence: TGTGCCAGCAGCTTCGGCGGTGGCTACACCTTC. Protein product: CASSFGGGYTF.

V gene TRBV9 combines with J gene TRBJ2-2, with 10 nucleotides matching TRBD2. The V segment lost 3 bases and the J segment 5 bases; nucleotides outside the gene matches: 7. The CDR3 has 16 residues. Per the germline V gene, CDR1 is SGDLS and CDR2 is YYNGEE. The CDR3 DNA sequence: TGTGCCAGCAGCGCCCAAGCGGGGGGGCAAACCGGGGAGCTGTTTTTT. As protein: CASSAQAGGQTGELFF.

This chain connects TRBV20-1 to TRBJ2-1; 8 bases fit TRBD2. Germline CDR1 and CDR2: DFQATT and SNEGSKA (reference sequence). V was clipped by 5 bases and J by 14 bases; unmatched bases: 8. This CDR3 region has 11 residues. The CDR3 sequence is CSAPTTAGEFF. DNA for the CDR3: TGCAGTGCTCCAACGACAGCGGGAGAGTTCTTC.

Here the CDR3 reads CASSWGTGIETQYF. For the CDR3, the DNA is TGTGCCAGCAGCTGGGGGACAGGGATAGAGACCCAGTACTTC. The V call is TRBV5-4, the J call TRBJ2-5; 9 nucleotides line up with TRBD1. V shed 3 bases, J shed 4 bases, and the junction held 4 bases outside the gene matches. Germline CDR1 SGHNT, CDR2 YYREEE (reference sequence). CDR3 length equals 14 residues.

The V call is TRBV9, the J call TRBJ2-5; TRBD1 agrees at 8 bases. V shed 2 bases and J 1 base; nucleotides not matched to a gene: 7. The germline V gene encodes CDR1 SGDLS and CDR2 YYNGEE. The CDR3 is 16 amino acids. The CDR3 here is CASSVADRVIQETQYF. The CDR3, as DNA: TGTGCCAGCAGCGTGGCGGACAGGGTGATCCAAGAGACCCAGTACTTC.

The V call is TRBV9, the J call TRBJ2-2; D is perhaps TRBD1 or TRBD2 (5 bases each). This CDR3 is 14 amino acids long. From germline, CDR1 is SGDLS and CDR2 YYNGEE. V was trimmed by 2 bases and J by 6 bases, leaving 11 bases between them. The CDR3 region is CASSVWGYPGELFF. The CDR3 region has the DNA TGTGCCAGCAGCGTGTGGGGGTATCCCGGGGAGCTGTTTTTT.

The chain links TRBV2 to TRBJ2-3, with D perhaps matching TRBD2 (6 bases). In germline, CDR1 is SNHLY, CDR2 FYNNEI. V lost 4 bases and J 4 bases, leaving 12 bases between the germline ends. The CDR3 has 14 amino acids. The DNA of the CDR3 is TGTGCCAGCAGTGCCGGGAGTGGCTCAGATACGCAGTATTTT. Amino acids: CASSAGSGSDTQYF.

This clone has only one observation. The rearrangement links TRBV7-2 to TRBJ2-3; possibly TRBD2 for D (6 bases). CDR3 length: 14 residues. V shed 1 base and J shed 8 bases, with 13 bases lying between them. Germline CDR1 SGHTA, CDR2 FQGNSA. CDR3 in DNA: TGTGCCAGCAGCTTAGGGCAACTCGGGGGTACGCAGTATTTT. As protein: CASSLGQLGGTQYF.

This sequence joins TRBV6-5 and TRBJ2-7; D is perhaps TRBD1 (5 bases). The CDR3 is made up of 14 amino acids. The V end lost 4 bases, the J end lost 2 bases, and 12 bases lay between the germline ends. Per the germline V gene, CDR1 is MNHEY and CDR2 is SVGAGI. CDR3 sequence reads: CASSWGWGPYEQYF. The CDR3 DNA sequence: TGTGCCAGCAGTTGGGGCTGGGGCCCCTACGAGCAGTACTTC.

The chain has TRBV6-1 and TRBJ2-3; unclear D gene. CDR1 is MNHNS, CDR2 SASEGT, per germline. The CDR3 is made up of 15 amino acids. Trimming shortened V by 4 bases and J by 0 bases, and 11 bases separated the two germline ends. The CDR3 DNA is TGTGCCAGCAGTGGGATGGCAGCTAGCACAGATACGCAGTATTTT. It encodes CASSGMAASTDTQYF.

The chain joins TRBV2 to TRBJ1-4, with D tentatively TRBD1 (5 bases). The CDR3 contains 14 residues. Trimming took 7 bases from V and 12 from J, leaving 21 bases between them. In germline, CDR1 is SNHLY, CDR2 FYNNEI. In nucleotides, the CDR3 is TGTGCCAGCAACCCCGGGAGGGGTTCGGGAGAACTGTTTTTT. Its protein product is CASNPGRGSGELFF. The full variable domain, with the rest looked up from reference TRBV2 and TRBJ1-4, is EPEVTQTPSHQVTQMGQEVILRCVPISNHLYFYWYRQILGQKVEFLVSFYNNEISEKSEIFDDQFSVERPDGSNFTLKIRSTKLEDSAMYFCASNPGRGSGELFFGSGTQLSVL.

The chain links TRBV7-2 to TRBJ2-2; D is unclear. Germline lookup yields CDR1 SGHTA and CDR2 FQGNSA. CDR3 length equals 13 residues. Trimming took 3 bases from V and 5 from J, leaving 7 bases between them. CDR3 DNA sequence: TGTGCCAGCAGCTTTAAGCCTACCGGGGAGCTGTTTTTT. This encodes CASSFKPTGELFF.

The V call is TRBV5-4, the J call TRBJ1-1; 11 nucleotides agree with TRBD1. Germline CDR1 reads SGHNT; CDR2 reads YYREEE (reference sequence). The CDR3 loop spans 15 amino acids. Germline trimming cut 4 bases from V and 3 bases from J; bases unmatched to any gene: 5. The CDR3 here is CASSPRDRGDTEAFF. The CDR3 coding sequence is TGTGCCAGCAGCCCGAGGGACAGGGGGGACACTGAAGCTTTCTTT.

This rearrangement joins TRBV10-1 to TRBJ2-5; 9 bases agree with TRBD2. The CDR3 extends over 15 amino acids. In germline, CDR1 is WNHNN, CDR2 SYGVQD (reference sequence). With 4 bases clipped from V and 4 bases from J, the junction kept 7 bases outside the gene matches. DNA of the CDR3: TGCGCCAGCAGTGCGGGGCGGGAGGGCCCAGAGACCCAGTACTTC. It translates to CASSAGREGPETQYF.

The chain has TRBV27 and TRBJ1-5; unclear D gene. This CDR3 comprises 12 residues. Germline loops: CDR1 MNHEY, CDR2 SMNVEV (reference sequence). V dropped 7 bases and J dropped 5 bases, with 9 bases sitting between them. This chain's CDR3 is CASTARDQPQHF. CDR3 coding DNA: TGTGCCAGCACTGCCCGAGATCAGCCCCAGCATTTT.

The CDR3 reads CASSPLPATNEKLFF. The CDR3, as DNA: TGCGCCAGCAGTCCTCTGCCCGCAACTAATGAAAAACTGTTTTTT. The chain joins TRBV5-1 to TRBJ1-4, with D unclear. Germline CDR1 reads SGHRS; CDR2 reads YFSETQ. The CDR3 spans 15 residues. Trimming left V 5 bases short and J 0 bases short, with 11 bases between. Full variable domain (remainder filled in from reference TRBV5-1 and TRBJ1-4): KAGVTQTPRYLIKTRGQQVTLSCSPISGHRSVSWYQQTPGQGLQFLFEYFSETQRNKGNFPGRFSGRQFSNSRSEMNVSTLELGDSALYLCASSPLPATNEKLFFGSGTQLSVL.

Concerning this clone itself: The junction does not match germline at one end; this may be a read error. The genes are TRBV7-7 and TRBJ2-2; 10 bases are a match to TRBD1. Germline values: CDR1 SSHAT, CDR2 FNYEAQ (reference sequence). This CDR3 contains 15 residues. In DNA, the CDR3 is TGTGCTAGCAGCTGGGACAGGGGTAACACCGGGGAGCTGTTTTTT. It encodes CASSWDRGNTGELFF.

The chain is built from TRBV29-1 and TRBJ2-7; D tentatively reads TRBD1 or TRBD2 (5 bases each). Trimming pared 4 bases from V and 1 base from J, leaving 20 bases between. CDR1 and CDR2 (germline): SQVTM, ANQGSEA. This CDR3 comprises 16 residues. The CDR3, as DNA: TGCAGCGTTGCCGCGCCCGGGGACGAAAGATCCTACGAGCAGTACTTC. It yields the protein CSVAAPGDERSYEQYF.

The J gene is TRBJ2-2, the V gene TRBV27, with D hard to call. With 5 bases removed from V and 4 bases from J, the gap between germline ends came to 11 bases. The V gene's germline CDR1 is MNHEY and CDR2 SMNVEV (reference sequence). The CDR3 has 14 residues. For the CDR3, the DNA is TGTGCCAGCAGTCCGACCCGTTTCACCGGGGAGCTGTTTTTT. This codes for CASSPTRFTGELFF.

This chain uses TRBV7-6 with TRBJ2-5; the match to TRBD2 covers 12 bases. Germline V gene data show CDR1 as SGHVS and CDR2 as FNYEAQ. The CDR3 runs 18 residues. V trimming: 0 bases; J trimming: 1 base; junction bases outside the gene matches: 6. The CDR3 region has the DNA TGTGCCAGCAGCTTAGCACTTCGACTAGCGGGGGTCCAAGAGACCCAGTACTTC. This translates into CASSLALRLAGVQETQYF.

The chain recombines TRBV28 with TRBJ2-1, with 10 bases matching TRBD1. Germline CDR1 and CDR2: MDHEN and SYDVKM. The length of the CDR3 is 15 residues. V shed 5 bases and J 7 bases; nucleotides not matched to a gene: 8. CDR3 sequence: CASSQTGGIRNEQFF. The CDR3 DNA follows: TGTGCCAGCAGTCAGACAGGGGGCATCAGAAATGAGCAGTTCTTC.